The 16 T cell receptor beta chains below all came from one sample that was sequenced in a study of Ad26.COV2.S vaccination and SARS-CoV-2 variants (dated by TCRdb to the early 2020s). This sample's treatment or condition label indicates: some 20 received Ad26.COV2.S at low or high dose, single or two shots; about five received placebo; per-sample allocation not given. Repertoires of vaccine and placebo recipients were sequenced from samples collected on day 63 after the first injection. Libraries were constructed by the immunoSEQ multiplex PCR assay. The source is immuneACCESS, and TCRdb retained only in-frame sequences with V and J called. Part of the clones is not carried over; for the studies checked, unresolved V genes explain less than half of this, and the remainder is unexplained. Present in this sample are about 350,000 clones, approximately 85% of which were seen just once. The top ten clonotypes cover about 3.3% of the sample.

Sequencing was performed on peripheral blood, taken in a trial of Ad26.COV2.S vaccine versus placebo. The receptors shown here come from a person between 18 and 59 years old who received the Ad26.COV2.S COVID-19 vaccine or a placebo.

This clone was detected a few times. The chain is built from TRBV10-3 and TRBJ2-6; D possibly matches TRBD1 or TRBD2 (5 bases each). Germline-derived CDR1 and CDR2 are ENHRY and SYGVKD. CDR3 length: 15 residues. Trimming left V 7 bases short and J 1 base short, with 11 bases between. DNA for the CDR3: TGTGCCATCACCGAGGGGAGATCTGGGGCCAACGTCCTGACTTTC. Amino acid sequence: CAITEGRSGANVLTF.

This clone is termed medium-sized. J is TRBJ2-2 and V is TRBV24-1, with 7 bases that match TRBD1. Germline loops: CDR1 KGHDR, CDR2 SFDVKD. The V segment lost 3 bases and the J segment 2 bases; nucleotides outside the gene matches: 5. There are 16 residues in the CDR3. The CDR3 sequence is CATSDIRTGNTGELFF. CDR3 DNA sequence: TGTGCCACCAGTGATATCCGGACAGGAAACACCGGGGAGCTGTTTTTT.

The V gene is TRBV30, the J gene TRBJ2-1; D is possibly TRBD2 (6 bases). Germline CDR1 reads GTSNPN; CDR2 reads SVGIG (reference sequence). This CDR3 region has 15 residues. V lost 2 bases and J lost 11, with 22 bases in between. Written as DNA, the CDR3 is TGTGCCTGGAGTAGGGCGGGAACGAGGAATTCTAAGCAGTTCTTC. It is translated as CAWSRAGTRNSKQFF. Full variable domain (remainder filled in from reference TRBV30 and TRBJ2-1): SQTIHQWPATLVQPVGSPLSLECTVEGTSNPNLYWYRQAAGRGLQLLFYSVGIGQISSEVPQNLSASRPQDRQFILSSKKLLLSDSGFYLCAWSRAGTRNSKQFFGPGTRLTVL.

The chain is built from TRBV12-3 or TRBV12-4 and TRBJ2-7, with D hard to call. V shed 6 bases and J shed 2 bases, with 11 bases lying between them. This CDR3 has 13 residues. CDR3: CASSTTWTYEQYF. The DNA for the CDR3 is TGTGCCAGCAGCACCACCTGGACCTACGAGCAGTACTTC.

A few counts support this clone. This sequence joins TRBV7-9 and TRBJ2-2; D is possibly TRBD1 (5 bases). This CDR3 comprises 15 residues. The germline gives CDR1 SEHNR, CDR2 FQNEAQ (reference sequence). The V gene lost 6 bases and the J gene lost 2 bases, with 13 bases spanning the gap. The CDR3 reads CASRPVDSNTGELFF. As DNA, the CDR3 is TGTGCCAGCAGGCCGGTAGACAGTAACACCGGGGAGCTGTTTTTT. The whole variable domain, filled in from reference TRBV7-9 and TRBJ2-2, reads DTGVSQNPRHKITKRGQNVTFRCDPISEHNRLYWYRQTLGQGPEFLTYFQNEAQLEKSRLLSDRFSAERPKGSFSTLEIQRTEQGDSAMYLCASRPVDSNTGELFFGEGSRLTVL.

V and J are TRBV6-6 and TRBJ1-2, with a possible D match to TRBD1 (5 bases). The CDR3 extends over 16 amino acids. Germline values: CDR1 MNHNY, CDR2 SVGAGI (reference sequence). The V end lost 6 bases, the J end lost 8 bases, and 25 bases lay between the germline ends. The CDR3 DNA is TGTGCCAGCAGCTCCTACCAGGCCCAGGGCCGTGACGGCTACACCTTC. This sequence encodes CASSSYQAQGRDGYTF.

CDR3 bases: TGCGCCAGCAGCTCCGACCTGCTCAGTACGCAGTATTTT. It codes for CASSSDLLSTQYF. The rearrangement joins TRBV5-1 to TRBJ2-3; no reliable D call. The CDR3 covers 13 residues. Germline V gene lookup returns CDR1 SGHRS and CDR2 YFSETQ. Trimming pared 3 bases from V and 8 bases from J, leaving 13 bases between.

The chain uses TRBV4-1 and TRBJ2-5, with D perhaps matching TRBD2 (5 bases). CDR1 is MGHRA and CDR2 is YSYEKL in the germline V gene. V was trimmed by 1 base and J by 4 bases, leaving 25 bases between them. The CDR3 is 19 amino acids. CDR3 protein: CASSQGYRGSNPPGETQYF. The CDR3 bases are TGCGCCAGCAGCCAAGGGTACCGGGGTTCCAACCCTCCAGGAGAGACCCAGTACTTC.

The chain carries TRBV2 and TRBJ1-1; D not resolved. Germline-derived CDR1 and CDR2 are SNHLY and FYNNEI. V lost 2 bases, J lost 5 bases, and 12 bases lay in between. The CDR3 totals 14 residues. DNA of the CDR3: TGTGCCAGCAGTGAAAATCGAGAGAGAACTGAAGCTTTCTTT. It is translated as CASSENRERTEAFF.

This chain joins TRBV19 and TRBJ2-2; perhaps TRBD1 as D (6 bases). Germline V lookup: CDR1 LNHDA, CDR2 SQIVND (reference sequence). The CDR3 runs 19 residues. Trimming pared 3 bases from V and 0 bases from J, leaving 20 bases between. Here the CDR3 reads CASSILVLGGSANTGELFF. The DNA of the CDR3 is TGTGCCAGTAGTATTTTAGTGCTTGGGGGCTCCGCGAACACCGGGGAGCTGTTTTTT.

The chain is built from TRBV5-5 and TRBJ2-3, with D tentatively TRBD1 or TRBD2 (5 bases each). Germline V gene lookup returns CDR1 SGHKS and CDR2 YYEKEE (reference sequence). Trimming cost V 1 base and J 6 bases, with 15 bases left between them. CDR3 length: 15 amino acids. CDR3 DNA sequence: TGTGCCAGCAGCTTGAGGGACGGCTTTACCGATACGCAGTATTTT. Protein sequence: CASSLRDGFTDTQYF.

The chain is built from TRBV19 and TRBJ2-2; 7 bases are shared with TRBD1. The V segment lost 3 bases and the J segment 4 bases; nucleotides outside the gene matches: 11. Germline V CDR1 and CDR2: LNHDA, SQIVND (reference sequence). The CDR3 has 17 amino acids. CDR3 DNA sequence: TGTGCCAGTAGTATTCCTAGACAGGGCCGAAGCACCGGGGAGCTGTTTTTT. Translating it yields CASSIPRQGRSTGELFF.

The rearrangement joins TRBV10-3 to TRBJ2-3; 7 bases fit TRBD1. The CDR3 contains 16 residues. With 6 bases clipped from V and 5 bases from J, the junction kept 14 bases outside the gene matches. Germline assignment: CDR1 ENHRY and CDR2 SYGVKD. The CDR3 DNA is TGTGCCATCAGGACCACGCTGACAGGGTCTGGAGATACGCAGTATTTT. It encodes CAIRTTLTGSGDTQYF.

Only one count was recorded for this clone. Here the CDR3 DNA reads TGTGCCAGCAGCCCCGGACAGGGGATTTATTATGGCTACACCTTC. Amino acids: CASSPGQGIYYGYTF. V and J are TRBV7-9 and TRBJ1-2; 9 bases align to TRBD1. Germline CDR1 reads SEHNR; CDR2 reads FQNEAQ (reference sequence). V lost 5 bases, J lost 5 bases, and 9 bases stayed unmatched. The CDR3 extends over 15 amino acids.

This sequence joins TRBV5-1 and TRBJ1-1; 8 nucleotides match TRBD1. The CDR3 consists of 14 residues. Trimming at V came to 0 bases and at J to 4 bases, leaving 2 bases not matched to a gene. CDR1 is SGHRS, CDR2 YFSETQ, per germline. The CDR3 DNA reads as TGCGCCAGCAGCTTGGTAACAGGGGGCACTGAAGCTTTCTTT. It encodes CASSLVTGGTEAFF.

A remark on this clone: This same CDR3 is encoded by further DNA sequences in the sample. The rearrangement uses TRBV5-1 and TRBJ2-5; possibly TRBD2 for D (5 bases). Germline lookup yields CDR1 SGHRS and CDR2 YFSETQ. The V and J ends lost 0 bases and 2 bases respectively, with 8 bases between them. CDR3 length: 14 amino acids. DNA for the CDR3: TGCGCCAGCAGCTTGGCGGGGAATCAAGAGACCCAGTACTTC. Amino acids: CASSLAGNQETQYF.